Shown below are 10 T cell receptor beta chains from a single sample sequenced in a study of T cell repertoires in cytomegalovirus infection. One entry per CDR3 protein results from TCRdb running MiXCR on the reads. The data contain around 360,000 distinct CDR3 sequences, roughly a third of them singletons. Antigen specificity for these receptors is unknown. The sample in question was cultured PBMCs, obtained from culture after CMV antigen stimulation. The source is a human donor in good health (CMV status not recorded). Some clones in this sample may be carry-over from other donors' samples.

The chain recombines TRBV4-1 with TRBJ2-7; 11 nucleotides align to TRBD1. The CDR3 is made up of 15 amino acids. CDR1 is MGHRA, CDR2 YSYEKL, per germline. V dropped 3 bases and J dropped 3; count of bases not matched to a gene: 4. This CDR3 reads CASSQRTGGFYEQYF. CDR3 bases: TGCGCCAGCAGCCAGAGGACAGGGGGCTTCTACGAGCAGTACTTC.

This clonotype was seen a few times. This rearrangement joins TRBV5-6 to TRBJ2-3, with D perhaps TRBD2 (6 bases). V shed 3 bases and J shed 0 bases, with 20 bases lying between them. Germline loops: CDR1 SGHDT, CDR2 YYEEEE. The CDR3 is 18 amino acids. The CDR3 DNA is TGTGCCAGCAGCTCTTTCCTCGGATTAGCGGCCAGCACAGATACGCAGTATTTT. This encodes CASSSFLGLAASTDTQYF. Variable domain in full (rest from reference TRBV5-6 and TRBJ2-3): DAGVTQSPTHLIKTRGQQVTLRCSPKSGHDTVSWYQQALGQGPQFIFQYYEEEERQRGNFPDRFSGHQFPNYSSELNVNALLLGDSALYLCASSSFLGLAASTDTQYFGPGTRLTVL.

This clonotype was counted ten times or more. This chain joins TRBV7-2 and TRBJ2-3; no definite D call. This CDR3 region has 12 residues. The V end was cut by 4 bases, the J end by 2 bases, with 4 bases between. The germline V gene encodes CDR1 SGHTA and CDR2 FQGNSA. Here the CDR3 reads CASSWTTDTQYF. As DNA, the CDR3 is TGTGCCAGCAGCTGGACCACAGATACGCAGTATTTT.

This clonotype was found a few times. The chain uses TRBV28 and TRBJ2-4; no clear D gene. The CDR3 length is 13 residues. Germline-derived CDR1 and CDR2 are MDHEN and SYDVKM. The germline V and J ends were trimmed by 5 bases and 9 bases, with 14 bases remaining between them. The CDR3 coding sequence is TGTGCCAGCAGTCTCCACGGATTCGGCATTCAGTACTTC. Translated: CASSLHGFGIQYF.

This clonotype was observed a few times. The V gene is TRBV19, the J gene TRBJ2-1, with D perhaps TRBD1 (6 bases). The CDR3 extends over 14 amino acids. The germline gives CDR1 LNHDA, CDR2 SQIVND (reference sequence). Trimming pared 3 bases from V and 8 bases from J, leaving 14 bases between. The CDR3 here is CASSMGVTGYEQFF. The CDR3, as DNA: TGTGCCAGTAGTATGGGGGTGACAGGCTATGAGCAGTTCTTC.

This clonotype has at least ten counts. The rearrangement links TRBV10-3 to TRBJ2-1; 11 nucleotides match TRBD2. There are 16 residues in the CDR3. J gave up 5 bases and V 5 bases, and 8 bases lay outside the gene matches. The V gene's germline CDR1 is ENHRY and CDR2 SYGVKD. As DNA, the CDR3 is TGTGCCATCAGTTTCAGACTAGCGGGAATGGACAATGAGCAGTTCTTC. Its protein product is CAISFRLAGMDNEQFF.

This clonotype turned up a few times. This chain joins TRBV28 and TRBJ1-2; TRBD1 matches at 8 bases. Unmatched junction bases numbered 7, after V lost 6 bases and J lost 4 bases. CDR3 length: 14 amino acids. The germline V gene encodes CDR1 MDHEN and CDR2 SYDVKM. The DNA for the CDR3 is TGTGCCAGCAGAAGACAGGGGACCATCTATGGCTACACCTTC. Translated, it gives CASRRQGTIYGYTF.

This clonotype was recorded only once. This chain joins TRBV28 and TRBJ1-1; the D gene is possibly TRBD1 (5 bases). The V and J ends lost 3 bases and 5 bases respectively, with 13 bases between them. The CDR3 extends over 14 amino acids. Per the germline V gene, CDR1 is MDHEN and CDR2 is SYDVKM. CDR3: CASSFGAWGTEAFF. CDR3 nucleotides: TGTGCCAGCAGTTTTGGGGCGTGGGGAACTGAAGCTTTCTTT.

This clonotype was found a few times. V is TRBV11-2 and J is TRBJ2-3; possible D gene TRBD1, 5 bases. This CDR3 has 15 amino acids. Germline CDR1 SGHAT, CDR2 FQNNGV. Trimming left V 6 bases short and J 0 bases short, with 13 bases between. The CDR3 sequence: CASSYGASSTDTQYF. The DNA for the CDR3 is TGTGCCAGCAGTTATGGGGCATCGAGCACAGATACGCAGTATTTT.

This clonotype has only a few counts. The chain links TRBV6-1 to TRBJ2-5; 11 bases are a match to TRBD2. Germline V CDR1 and CDR2: MNHNS, SASEGT. The trim removed 6 bases at V and 3 bases at J, leaving 9 bases unmatched. CDR3 length equals 16 residues. In DNA form, the CDR3 reads TGTGCCAGCAGCGGGACTAGCGGAGGATGGGAAGAGACCCAGTACTTC. This gives the protein CASSGTSGGWEETQYF.